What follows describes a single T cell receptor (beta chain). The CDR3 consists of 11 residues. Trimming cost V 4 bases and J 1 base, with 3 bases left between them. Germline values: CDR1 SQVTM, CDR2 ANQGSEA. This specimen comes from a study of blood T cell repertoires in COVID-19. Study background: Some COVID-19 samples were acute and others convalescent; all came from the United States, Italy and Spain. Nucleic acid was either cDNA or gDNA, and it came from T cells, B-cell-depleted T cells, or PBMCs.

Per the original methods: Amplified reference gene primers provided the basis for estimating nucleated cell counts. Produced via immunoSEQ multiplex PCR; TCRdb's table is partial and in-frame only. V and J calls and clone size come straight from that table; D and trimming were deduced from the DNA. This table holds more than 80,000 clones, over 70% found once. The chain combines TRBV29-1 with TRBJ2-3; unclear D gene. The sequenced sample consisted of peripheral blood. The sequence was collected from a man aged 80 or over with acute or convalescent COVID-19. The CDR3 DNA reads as TGCAGCGTTGCTGGCACAGATACGCAGTATTTT. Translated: CSVAGTDTQYF.